Each of the 10 T cell receptor beta chains below was sequenced from the same sample in a study of memory CD4+ T cells and cytomegalovirus serostatus. The sort gate was single viable CD3+CD4+CD8-CD45RO+ cells for memory CD4+ T cells. TCRdb's table, derived via immunoSEQ multiplex PCR, lists solely in-frame clones and lacks some. The sample carries tens of thousands of clones, around 81% recorded once. Specimen: memory CD4+ T cells from blood. Receptor source: an adult in good health and CMV-seronegative.

The chain combines TRBV7-2 with TRBJ2-3; 9 bases match TRBD1. Germline V gives CDR1 SGHTA, CDR2 FQGNSA. The V segment lost 5 bases and the J segment 10 bases; nucleotides outside the gene matches: 4. The CDR3 extends over 12 amino acids. The CDR3 DNA sequence: TGTGCCAGCAGCCGCGACAGGGGGTCGCAGTATTTT. This translates into CASSRDRGSQYF.

The chain recombines TRBV4-1 with TRBJ2-1; D unclear. This CDR3 is 18 amino acids long. The germline V gene encodes CDR1 MGHRA and CDR2 YSYEKL. V was clipped by 4 bases and J by 6 bases, with 25 bases between them. CDR3 region: CASSPKSTTGPRSNEQFF. CDR3 DNA: TGCGCCAGCAGCCCTAAAAGCACGACCGGGCCACGCTCCAATGAGCAGTTCTTC.

This chain connects TRBV2 to TRBJ2-3, with TRBD2 matching 11 bases. The germline V gene has CDR1 SNHLY and CDR2 FYNNEI. CDR3 size: 14 residues. V shed 9 bases and J 3 bases; nucleotides not matched to a gene: 5. CDR3 amino acids: CASKTSGETDTQYF. The DNA of the CDR3 is TGTGCCAGTAAGACTAGCGGGGAGACAGATACGCAGTATTTT.

In its sample, this clone was seen once. This chain joins TRBV4-3 and TRBJ2-1; D is undetermined. The CDR3 has 15 amino acids. V was pared by 0 bases and J by 11 bases, with 17 bases between. Per the germline V gene, CDR1 is LGHNA and CDR2 is YSLEER. The CDR3 sequence is CASSQDVTVMQKQFF. CDR3 DNA: TGCGCCAGCAGCCAAGATGTGACCGTTATGCAGAAGCAGTTCTTC.

This clone has a handful of counts. The genes are TRBV5-4 and TRBJ1-1; no definite D call. V lost 2 bases to trimming and J lost 1 base, with 3 bases between them. The CDR3 contains 12 residues. CDR1 and CDR2 (germline): SGHNT, YYREEE (reference sequence). The CDR3 coding sequence is TGTGCCAGCAGCTTCACGAACACTGAAGCTTTCTTT. Translation: CASSFTNTEAFF.

This clone was seen once. The chain recombines TRBV25-1 with TRBJ2-1, with 9 positions matching TRBD2. This CDR3 has 17 residues. From germline, CDR1 is MGHDK and CDR2 SYGVNS. The trim removed 1 base at V and 3 bases at J, leaving 7 bases unmatched. In nucleotides, the CDR3 is TGTGCCAGCAGTGAATCTCGGAGACTAGCGGACTACAATGAGCAGTTCTTC. Protein sequence: CASSESRRLADYNEQFF. Combining the CDR3 with reference TRBV25-1 and TRBJ2-1 gives the whole variable domain EADIYQTPRYLVIGTGKKITLECSQTMGHDKMYWYQQDPGMELHLIHYSYGVNSTEKGDLSSESTVSRIRTEHFPLTLESARPSHTSQYLCASSESRRLADYNEQFFGPGTRLTVL.

Of note for this clone: An end of the junction does not agree with germline; a read error may underlie this. The chain combines TRBV28 with TRBJ2-2; the D gene could be TRBD1 or TRBD2 (5 bases each). CDR3 length: 13 residues. The germline V gene has CDR1 MDHEN and CDR2 SYDVKM. In DNA, the CDR3 is TGTGCCAGCAGCCGGGGCCCCGGGGCCCATGAATCTTTT. Protein sequence: CASSRGPGAHESF.

V usage is TRBV11-3 and J usage is TRBJ2-1; a possible D gene is TRBD2 (5 bases). The germline V gene has CDR1 SGHNT and CDR2 YENEEA. Trimming removed 6 bases at V and 1 base at J, with 22 bases between. This CDR3 has 18 amino acids. The CDR3 coding sequence is TGTGCCAGCAGTGCCGGTGTGGACGGGATTAGGTCCTACAATGAGCAGTTCTTC. The encoded protein is CASSAGVDGIRSYNEQFF.

In its sample, this clone was seen once. In DNA, the CDR3 is TGTGCCATCAGCCAAGGGGGTGAGACCCAGTACTTC. Residues: CAISQGGETQYF. This chain uses TRBV10-3 with TRBJ2-5, with D possibly TRBD1 on 6 matching bases. Per the germline V gene, CDR1 is ENHRY and CDR2 is SYGVKD. Trimming took 6 bases from V and 5 from J, leaving 10 bases between them. The CDR3 contains 12 residues.

A few counts support this clone. V gene TRBV11-2 combines with J gene TRBJ1-1; D is unclear. The V gene's germline CDR1 is SGHAT and CDR2 FQNNGV. With 0 bases removed from V and 0 bases from J, the gap between germline ends came to 5 bases. This CDR3 is built from 14 residues. CDR3 amino acids: CASSLELLNTEAFF. CDR3 in DNA: TGTGCCAGCAGCTTAGAACTCCTGAACACTGAAGCTTTCTTT.